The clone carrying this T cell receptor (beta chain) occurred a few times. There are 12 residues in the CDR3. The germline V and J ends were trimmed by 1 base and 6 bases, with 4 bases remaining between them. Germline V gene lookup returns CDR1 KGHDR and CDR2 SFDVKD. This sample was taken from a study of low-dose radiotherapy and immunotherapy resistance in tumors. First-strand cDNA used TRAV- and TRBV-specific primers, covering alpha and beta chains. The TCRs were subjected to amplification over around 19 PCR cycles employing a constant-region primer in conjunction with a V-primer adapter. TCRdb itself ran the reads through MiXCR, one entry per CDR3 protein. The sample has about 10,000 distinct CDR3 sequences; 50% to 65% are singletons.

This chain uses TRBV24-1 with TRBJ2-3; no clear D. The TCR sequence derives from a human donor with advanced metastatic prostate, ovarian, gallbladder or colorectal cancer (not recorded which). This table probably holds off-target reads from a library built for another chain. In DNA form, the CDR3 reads TGTGCCACCAGTGATTTTACGGATACGCAGTATTTT. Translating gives CATSDFTDTQYF.